This T cell receptor beta chain was observed in a study of response to subunit inactivated influenza vaccine. Trimming stripped 3 bases from V and 5 bases from J, with 10 bases between. This CDR3 has 13 amino acids. CDR1 and CDR2 from the germline V gene are SGHRS and YFSETQ. Using its own MiXCR run on the RT-PCR reads, TCRdb lists one record per CDR3 protein. The table shows around 480,000 distinct CDR3 sequences, with about 15% occurring only once. This clonotype was counted between two and nine times. The chain recombines TRBV5-1 with TRBJ2-3; D is possibly TRBD2 (5 bases). The specimen comprised CD4+ T cells sorted from PBMCs, sampled less than 25 months after vaccination. The clonotype was recovered from a man aged 50 to 69 who received an inactivated influenza vaccine. CDR3: CASSSPGEDTQYF. In DNA, the CDR3 is TGCGCCAGCAGCTCCCCCGGGGAAGATACGCAGTATTTT.